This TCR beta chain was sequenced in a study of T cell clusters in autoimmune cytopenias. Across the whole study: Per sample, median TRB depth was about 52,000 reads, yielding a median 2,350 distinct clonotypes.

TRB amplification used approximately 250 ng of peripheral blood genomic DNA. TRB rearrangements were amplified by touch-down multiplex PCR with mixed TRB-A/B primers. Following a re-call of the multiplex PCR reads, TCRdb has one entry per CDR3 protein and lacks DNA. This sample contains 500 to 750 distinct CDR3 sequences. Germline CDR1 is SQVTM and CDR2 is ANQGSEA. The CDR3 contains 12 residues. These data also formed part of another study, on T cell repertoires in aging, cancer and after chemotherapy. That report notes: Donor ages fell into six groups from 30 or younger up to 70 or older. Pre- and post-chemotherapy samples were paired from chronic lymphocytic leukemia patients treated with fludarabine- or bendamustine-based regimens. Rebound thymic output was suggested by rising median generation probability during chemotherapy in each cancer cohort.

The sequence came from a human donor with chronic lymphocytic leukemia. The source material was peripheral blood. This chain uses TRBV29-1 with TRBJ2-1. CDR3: CSVGSRNNEQFF.